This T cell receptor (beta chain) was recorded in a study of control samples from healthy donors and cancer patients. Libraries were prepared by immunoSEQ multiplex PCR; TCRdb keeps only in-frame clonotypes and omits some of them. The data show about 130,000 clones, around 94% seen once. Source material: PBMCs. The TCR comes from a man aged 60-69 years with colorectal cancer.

The CDR3 DNA reads TGTGCCAGCAGCTTAGGTCCCGGCGCTGGAAACACCATATATTTT. This translates into CASSLGPGAGNTIYF. This chain joins TRBV7-9 and TRBJ1-3; D remains unclear. CDR3 length: 15 amino acids. Trimming pared 1 base from V and 2 bases from J, leaving 9 bases between. Per the germline V gene, CDR1 is SEHNR and CDR2 is FQNEAQ (reference sequence).